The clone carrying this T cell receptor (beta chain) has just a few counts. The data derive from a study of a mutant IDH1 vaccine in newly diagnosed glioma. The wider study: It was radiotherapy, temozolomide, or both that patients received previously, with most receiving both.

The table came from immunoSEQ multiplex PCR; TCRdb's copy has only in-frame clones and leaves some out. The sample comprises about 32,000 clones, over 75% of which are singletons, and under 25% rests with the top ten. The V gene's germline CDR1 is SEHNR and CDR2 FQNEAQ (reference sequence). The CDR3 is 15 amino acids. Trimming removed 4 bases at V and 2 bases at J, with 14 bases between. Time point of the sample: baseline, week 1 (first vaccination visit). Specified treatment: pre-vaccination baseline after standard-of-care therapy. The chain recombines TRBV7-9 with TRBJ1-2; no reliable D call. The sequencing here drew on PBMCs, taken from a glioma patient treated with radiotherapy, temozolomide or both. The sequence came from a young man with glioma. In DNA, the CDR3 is TGTGCCAGCAGCTCCCAGGTATTACAGAACTATGGCTACACCTTC. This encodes CASSSQVLQNYGYTF.